This T cell receptor (beta chain) was retrieved from a study of T cell responses to AZD1222 COVID-19 vaccine. Per germline, CDR1 MGHDK and CDR2 SYGVNS. The CDR3 has 15 amino acids. V shed 7 bases and J 7 bases; nucleotides not matched to a gene: 11. Produced via immunoSEQ multiplex PCR; TCRdb's table is partial and in-frame only. The repertoire includes just under 90,000 clones, about 89% of them detected once, and roughly 5% sits in the top ten. Sequencing was performed on peripheral blood, taken 28 days after the second AZD1222 dose. The chain has TRBV25-1 and TRBJ2-1; TRBD2 matches 9 bases. The clonotype comes from an adult who received the AZD1222 COVID-19 vaccine. The CDR3 protein is CASTQAGGPQNEQFF. The CDR3 nucleotides read TGTGCCAGCACGCAGGCGGGGGGGCCCCAGAATGAGCAGTTCTTC.